The sequence of this TCR beta chain was determined in a study of patients and donors after allogeneic stem cell transplantation. A single record per CDR3 protein comes from TCRdb applying MiXCR to the RT-PCR reads. Here the sample spans 100,000 to 130,000 distinct CDR3 sequences, approximately 40% being singletons. Losses at the gene ends were 6 bases for V and 8 bases for J; bases not matched to a gene: 7. This CDR3 has 15 residues. This clonotype was obtained from a human donor who was either an allogeneic HSCT recipient or a stem cell or donor lymphocyte infusion donor (not recorded which). It is not recorded whose cells these are; they may come from a transplant donor. Sequencing was carried out using blood, either unsorted or a sorted T cell fraction (not recorded which). The chain recombines TRBV12-3 or TRBV12-4 with TRBJ1-4, with 12 bases that match TRBD1. The DNA of the CDR3 is TGTGCCAGCAGCTTCGGGGACAGGGGGCGAGAAAAACTGTTTTTT. Amino acid sequence: CASSFGDRGREKLFF.